The 23 T cell receptor beta chains given below trace back to one sample, sequenced in a study of T-cell reconstitution after alpha-beta-depleted transplantation in children. Study-wide results and caveats: Most T-cell counts and diversity one year after the transplant came from T cells that were newly produced.

The antigens for these receptors are not known. Using unique molecular identifiers, the investigators prepared the TCRbeta library. MiXCR, applied by TCRdb to the PCR reads, yields one record per CDR3 protein. The profile shows some 300,000 distinct CDR3 sequences, roughly 8.2% of them singletons. The sequencing here drew on peripheral blood, taken 360 days after TCRalphabeta/CD19-depleted stem cell transplant. These TCRs come from a female patient younger than 10 who had a stem cell transplant for Fanconi anemia, so the T cells may come from the graft donor.

This clonotype was recorded many times. The rearrangement links TRBV7-8 to TRBJ2-1; D gene unclear. Trimming pared 2 bases from V and 6 bases from J, leaving 2 bases between. Per the germline V gene, CDR1 is SGHVS and CDR2 is FQNEAQ. The CDR3 runs to 11 residues. CDR3 DNA: TGTGCCAGCAGCTTATTCAATGAGCAGTTCTTC. The encoded protein is CASSLFNEQFF.

In its sample, this clonotype was seen a few times. The rearrangement uses TRBV7-9 and TRBJ2-5, with no clear D. Looked up from germline, CDR1 is SEHNR and CDR2 is FQNEAQ (reference sequence). This CDR3 has 13 residues. V gave up 6 bases and J gave up 2 bases, with 10 bases separating them. CDR3 sequence (DNA): TGTGCCAGCAGTCATCAGATACAAGAGACCCAGTACTTC. This sequence encodes CASSHQIQETQYF.

This clonotype was observed a few times. This sequence joins TRBV15 and TRBJ1-5, with D tentatively TRBD1 (5 bases). Germline V lookup: CDR1 LNHNV, CDR2 YYDKDF (reference sequence). The CDR3 sequence is 18 residues long. V gave up 0 bases and J gave up 3 bases, with 18 bases separating them. The CDR3 is CATSRDAPGQPFNQPQHF. CDR3 sequence (DNA): TGTGCCACCAGCAGAGATGCCCCGGGGCAGCCATTCAATCAGCCCCAGCATTTT. Full variable domain (remainder filled in from reference TRBV15 and TRBJ1-5): DAMVIQNPRYQVTQFGKPVTLSCSQTLNHNVMYWYQQKSSQAPKLLFHYYDKDFNNEADTPDNFQSRRPNTSFCFLDIRSPGLGDTAMYLCATSRDAPGQPFNQPQHFGDGTRLSIL.

This clonotype came up many times. V gene TRBV20-1 combines with J gene TRBJ2-7; the D is unclear. Per the germline V gene, CDR1 is DFQATT and CDR2 is SNEGSKA (reference sequence). V was shortened by 0 bases and J by 0 bases, with 9 bases between the two germline ends. This CDR3 contains 14 residues. This chain's CDR3 is CSARERASSYEQYF. CDR3 nucleotides: TGCAGTGCTAGAGAAAGGGCTAGCTCCTACGAGCAGTACTTC.

This clonotype was observed a few times. The chain joins TRBV3-1 to TRBJ2-2; D is ambiguous. The CDR3 is 13 residues long. V was cut by 2 bases and J by 3 bases, with 4 bases left in between. In germline, CDR1 is LGHDT, CDR2 YNNKEL (reference sequence). In DNA form, the CDR3 reads TGTGCCAGCAGCCAATGGGACACCGGGGAGCTGTTTTTT. As protein: CASSQWDTGELFF.

CDR3 residues: CSARDRRQGNYGYTF. The DNA for the CDR3 is TGCAGTGCTAGAGATCGCCGACAGGGGAACTATGGCTACACCTTC. The chain employs TRBV20-1 and TRBJ1-2, with 8 bases aligning to TRBD1. Germline V lookup: CDR1 DFQATT, CDR2 SNEGSKA (reference sequence). Trimming removed 0 bases from V and 2 bases from J; junction bases left unmatched: 5. CDR3 length: 15 residues.

Remarks on this clonotype: Being one base from a much bigger clone, this may be a read error. V usage is TRBV12-3 or TRBV12-4 and J usage is TRBJ1-1; the D is unclear. This CDR3 spans 11 amino acids. V lost 5 bases and J lost 3, with 4 bases in between. The CDR3 DNA reads as TGTGCCAGCAGTAAGTACACTGAAGCTTTCTTT. Translated, it gives CASSKYTEAFF.

V and J are TRBV6-5 and TRBJ2-2; 9 bases match TRBD2. Germline CDR1 is MNHEY and CDR2 is SVGAGI. CDR3 length: 19 amino acids. J gave up 1 base and V 2 bases, and 11 bases lay outside the gene matches. CDR3 in DNA: TGTGCCAGCAGTTACGGGGGGCTAGCGGGGCAGGGGAACACCGGGGAGCTGTTTTTT. This gives the protein CASSYGGLAGQGNTGELFF.

This clonotype was recorded a few times. This rearrangement joins TRBV24-1 to TRBJ2-1, with TRBD2 matching 7 bases. This CDR3 is built from 15 residues. V was clipped by 7 bases and J by 1 base; unmatched bases: 6. In germline, CDR1 is KGHDR, CDR2 SFDVKD. The CDR3 DNA reads as TGTGCCACCAGCGTAGCGGGTTTATCCTACAATGAGCAGTTCTTC. Translated: CATSVAGLSYNEQFF.

This clonotype was observed at least ten times. The chain carries TRBV5-1 and TRBJ2-5; 7 bases map to TRBD2. The germline CDR1 and CDR2 sequences are SGHRS and YFSETQ. The CDR3 is made up of 14 amino acids. With 0 bases clipped from V and 5 bases from J, the junction kept 4 bases outside the gene matches. CDR3 loop: CASSLERGRETQYF. As DNA, the CDR3 is TGCGCCAGCAGCTTGGAGCGGGGCCGGGAGACCCAGTACTTC.

This clonotype was seen repeatedly, ten times or more. V and J are TRBV10-3 and TRBJ1-1; 12 nucleotides align to TRBD1. CDR1 and CDR2 from the germline V gene are ENHRY and SYGVKD. The CDR3 loop spans 18 amino acids. V shed 6 bases and J 1 base; nucleotides not matched to a gene: 12. The CDR3 DNA follows: TGTGCCATCAGACCGGGACCGGGACAGGGGGCAGAGAACACTGAAGCTTTCTTT. As protein: CAIRPGPGQGAENTEAFF.

This clonotype was recorded many times. This chain joins TRBV12-3 or TRBV12-4 and TRBJ1-1; D not certain. There are 11 residues in the CDR3. V was pared by 5 bases and J by 0 bases, with 1 base between. The CDR3 coding sequence is TGTGCCAGCAGTATGAACACTGAAGCTTTCTTT. Residues: CASSMNTEAFF.

CDR3 region: CSALSPLNSNQPQHF. The CDR3 DNA sequence: TGCAGTGCCCTGAGCCCCTTGAATAGCAATCAGCCCCAGCATTTT. The chain employs TRBV20-1 and TRBJ1-5; D call uncertain. V was cut by 6 bases and J by 0 bases, with 15 bases left in between. CDR1 DFQATT and CDR2 SNEGSKA come from the germline V gene (reference sequence). The CDR3 consists of 15 residues.

This chain links TRBV4-2 with TRBJ2-3, with 9 positions matching TRBD1. With 0 bases clipped from V and 4 bases from J, the junction kept 8 bases outside the gene matches. From germline, CDR1 is LGHNA and CDR2 YNFKEQ. The CDR3 has 17 residues. The CDR3 DNA is TGTGCCAGCAGCCAAGAGTCGACAGGGGGATTTGCAGATACGCAGTATTTT. This sequence encodes CASSQESTGGFADTQYF.

The chain has TRBV30 and TRBJ2-7, with 10 positions matching TRBD2. The CDR3 contains 15 residues. The V gene's germline CDR1 is GTSNPN and CDR2 SVGIG (reference sequence). V dropped 3 bases and J dropped 2; count of bases not matched to a gene: 7. CDR3 amino acids: CAWRATSGVTYEQYF. CDR3 coding DNA: TGTGCCTGGAGAGCAACTAGCGGGGTCACCTACGAGCAGTACTTC.

The table lists this clonotype with many counts. The chain recombines TRBV18 with TRBJ1-1, with D possibly matching TRBD1 (5 bases). V lost 2 bases to trimming and J lost 4 bases, with 11 bases between them. Germline V lookup: CDR1 KGHSH, CDR2 LQKENI. This CDR3 has 14 residues. CDR3 region: CASSPKGGATEAFF. CDR3 DNA sequence: TGTGCCAGCTCACCAAAAGGAGGGGCCACTGAAGCTTTCTTT.

In this sample, this clonotype turned up many times. The chain couples TRBV27 to TRBJ2-1; D might be TRBD2 (5 bases). The V end was cut by 3 bases, the J end by 8 bases, with 17 bases between. The germline CDR1 and CDR2 sequences are MNHEY and SMNVEV (reference sequence). This CDR3 is 15 amino acids long. CDR3 DNA sequence: TGTGCCAGCAGTTTTCTAACTACTAGACGGTATGAGCAGTTCTTC. As protein: CASSFLTTRRYEQFF.

The table lists this clonotype with a few counts. This chain connects TRBV7-2 to TRBJ1-2; 9 nucleotides agree with TRBD1. Germline V gene sequence: CDR1 SGHTA, CDR2 FQGNSA. Trimming cost V 0 bases and J 5 bases; bases outside gene matches: 4. The CDR3 totals 15 residues. The CDR3, as DNA: TGTGCCAGCAGCTTAGCGGACAGGGGAACGTATGGCTACACCTTC. As protein: CASSLADRGTYGYTF.

This clonotype was recorded at least ten times. The gene calls are TRBV12-3 or TRBV12-4 and TRBJ1-3; D possibly corresponds to TRBD1 (6 bases). The CDR3 consists of 17 residues. The V gene lost 1 base and the J gene lost 0 bases, with 13 bases spanning the gap. The CDR3 sequence is CASSLEKWTASGNTIYF. Here the CDR3 DNA reads TGTGCCAGCAGTTTAGAGAAGTGGACAGCCTCTGGAAACACCATATATTTT.

This clonotype appeared many times. The CDR3 DNA follows: TGCGCCAGCAGCTTGGCCGGGACTGGGGCAGATACGCAGTATTTT. Protein product: CASSLAGTGADTQYF. The chain links TRBV5-1 to TRBJ2-3; a possible D gene is TRBD2 (6 bases). The CDR3 spans 15 residues. V was trimmed by 0 bases and J by 4 bases, leaving 12 bases between them. The germline V gene has CDR1 SGHRS and CDR2 YFSETQ.

This chain joins TRBV20-1 and TRBJ2-4; no clear D gene. This CDR3 has 14 residues. The germline CDR1 and CDR2 sequences are DFQATT and SNEGSKA (reference sequence). Trimming shortened V by 6 bases and J by 0 bases, and 12 bases separated the two germline ends. In DNA form, the CDR3 reads TGCAGTGCCCCGGAATCGTTAGCCAAAAACATTCAGTACTTC. It is translated as CSAPESLAKNIQYF.

This clonotype was seen a handful of times. The chain recombines TRBV19 with TRBJ1-1; D call uncertain. The ends were cut back, 7 bases at V and 1 base at J, with 13 bases in the middle. This CDR3 has 14 residues. Germline assignment: CDR1 LNHDA and CDR2 SQIVND (reference sequence). The CDR3 sequence: CASNPRASNTEAFF. The CDR3 DNA sequence: TGTGCCAGTAACCCGAGGGCCTCGAACACTGAAGCTTTCTTT.

This clonotype was seen a few times. The V and J genes are TRBV20-1 and TRBJ1-1; 7 nucleotides align to TRBD1. V lost 5 bases to trimming and J lost 5 bases; unmatched junction nucleotides: 2. This CDR3 contains 11 residues. CDR1 DFQATT and CDR2 SNEGSKA come from the germline V gene (reference sequence). The CDR3 region has the DNA TGCAGTGCTGCAGGGGGGACTGAAGCTTTCTTT. It yields the protein CSAAGGTEAFF.